This TCR beta chain was obtained from a study of human T cells and chemical hapten exposure. Overall study context: There were weekly diphenylcyclopropenone doses to the scalp for patients throughout the roughly 24-week study.

Time point given: patch test 2, 6 weeks after DPC sensitization. The treatment: therapeutic diphenylcyclopropenone sensitization with weekly scalp DPC. This CDR3 spans 15 amino acids. Germline CDR1 and CDR2: MNHEY and SMNVEV (reference sequence). V was pared by 2 bases and J by 1 base, with 9 bases between. Single cDNA molecules in the library carried unique molecular identifiers attached during preparation. TCRdb reprocessed the RACE reads via MiXCR and lists one record per CDR3 protein. The table records roughly 120,000 distinct CDR3 sequences, roughly a tenth of them present only once. At least ten counts were recorded for this clonotype.

The TCR comes from a woman between 40 and 50 years old with alopecia areata. Some clones in this sample may be carry-over from other donors' samples. This chain joins TRBV27 and TRBJ1-5, with D tentatively TRBD1 (5 bases). Sequences were derived from whole blood, sampled in connection with sensitization to the hapten diphenylcyclopropenone (DPC). The CDR3 spells CASSLRRGSNQPQHF. The CDR3 DNA follows: TGTGCCAGCAGTTTAAGGCGGGGCAGCAATCAGCCCCAGCATTTT.